This entry lists 18 T cell receptor beta chains sequenced from one sample in a study of T cells in Graves' hyperthyroidism and ophthalmopathy. The investigators amplified TCR beta CDR3 regions from RNA transcripts. The TCR CDR3 was amplified in a first-round RT-PCR using the HTBI primer set. In TCRdb, the multiplex PCR reads were re-called with MiXCR into one record per CDR3 protein. Among some 550,000 distinct CDR3 sequences listed, 20% were seen once. The sample taken for sequencing was blood. The receptor source for this set is a man aged 18 to 30 with Graves' hyperthyroidism.

This chain uses TRBV11-2 with TRBJ1-1; no clear D. The V end lost 0 bases, the J end lost 6 bases, and 8 bases lay between the germline ends. The CDR3 is 13 amino acids. Germline V gene lookup returns CDR1 SGHAT and CDR2 FQNNGV. The CDR3 reads CASSLERVSEAFF. The CDR3 nucleotides read TGTGCCAGCAGCTTAGAGAGGGTTTCTGAAGCTTTCTTT.

This clonotype was counted at least ten times. The chain carries TRBV28 and TRBJ1-1; a weak D match, TRBD1 (6 bases). CDR1 and CDR2 from the germline V gene are MDHEN and SYDVKM. V was trimmed by 2 bases and J by 0 bases, leaving 10 bases between them. The CDR3 sequence is 15 residues long. In DNA, the CDR3 is TGTGCCAGCAGTTTAACCGGGGGGCTGAACACTGAAGCTTTCTTT. Amino acid sequence: CASSLTGGLNTEAFF.

This clonotype was seen more than once but under ten times. V gene TRBV6-2 or TRBV6-3 combines with J gene TRBJ2-5, with D possibly matching TRBD1 (6 bases). There are 16 residues in the CDR3. Trimming took off 0 bases at V and 5 bases at J, with 16 bases between the two ends. Germline V gene lookup returns CDR1 MNHEY and CDR2 SVGEGT. The CDR3 DNA reads TGTGCCAGCAGTTACTCGAACAGGGTTTTGGGGGAGACCCAGTACTTC. As protein: CASSYSNRVLGETQYF.

This clonotype was seen at least ten times. This chain joins TRBV5-1 and TRBJ1-1; D is possibly TRBD1 (5 bases). Trimming took off 0 bases at V and 0 bases at J, with 18 bases between the two ends. The length of the CDR3 is 18 residues. Germline V gene data show CDR1 as SGHRS and CDR2 as YFSETQ. CDR3 sequence: CASSLAFRWGGLNTEAFF. The CDR3 region has the DNA TGCGCCAGCAGCTTGGCCTTCCGTTGGGGCGGATTGAACACTGAAGCTTTCTTT.

Concerning this clonotype itself: One junction end disagrees with the germline gene, perhaps due to a read error. The chain employs TRBV24-1 and TRBJ2-7; D is uncertain. Germline-derived CDR1 and CDR2 are KGHDR and SFDVKD. This CDR3 is 10 amino acids long. The CDR3 loop is CATSDTGERF. The CDR3 DNA sequence: TGTGCCACCAGTGATACTGGGGAAAGGTTC.

Many counts were recorded for this clonotype. This rearrangement joins TRBV12-3 or TRBV12-4 to TRBJ1-5; D not resolved. The CDR3 consists of 15 residues. Trimming left V 3 bases short and J 2 bases short, with 11 bases between. CDR3 sequence: CASSFSEVGNQPQHF. The CDR3 DNA follows: TGTGCCAGCAGTTTTTCGGAAGTTGGCAATCAGCCCCAGCATTTT.

This clonotype has at least ten counts. The V and J genes are TRBV12-3 or TRBV12-4 and TRBJ2-5, with D possibly being TRBD2 (5 bases). The CDR3 runs 19 residues. Trimming removed 6 bases from V and 2 bases from J, with 28 bases in between. CDR3 region: CASSPTYLPRLREQETQYF. In DNA, the CDR3 is TGTGCCAGCAGCCCTACCTACCTACCGCGGTTGAGGGAACAAGAGACCCAGTACTTC.

This clonotype has at least ten counts. The chain uses TRBV20-1 and TRBJ1-5, with a tentative D call TRBD1 (6 bases). The V gene's germline CDR1 is DFQATT and CDR2 SNEGSKA (reference sequence). CDR3 length: 15 amino acids. V lost 0 bases and J lost 4, with 13 bases in between. This chain's CDR3 is CSARDRRTDNQPQHF. The CDR3 DNA sequence: TGCAGTGCTAGAGATCGAAGGACAGATAATCAGCCCCAGCATTTT.

The chain uses TRBV7-3 and TRBJ2-7; TRBD1 aligns across 9 bases. The CDR3 totals 15 residues. J lost 3 bases, V lost 4 bases, and 7 bases had no gene match. CDR1 is SGHTA, CDR2 FQGTGA, per germline. CDR3 sequence reads: CASSSRAGQGYEQYF. Written as DNA, the CDR3 is TGTGCCAGCAGCTCCAGGGCGGGACAGGGCTACGAGCAGTACTTC.

This clonotype was found many times. The chain is built from TRBV12-3 or TRBV12-4 and TRBJ2-4; D is possibly TRBD1 (6 bases). Trimming removed 4 bases at V and 4 bases at J, with 8 bases between. The CDR3 has 13 amino acids. DNA of the CDR3: TGTGCCAGCAGTTGGGACACAAAAAACATTCAGTACTTC. Residues: CASSWDTKNIQYF.

This clonotype was seen only a few times. This chain links TRBV27 with TRBJ2-3; 7 nucleotides agree with TRBD1. There are 15 residues in the CDR3. Germline V gene data show CDR1 as MNHEY and CDR2 as SMNVEV (reference sequence). Trimming cost V 7 bases and J 0 bases; bases outside gene matches: 7. CDR3 in amino acids: CASIPWTGSTDTQYF. Written as DNA, the CDR3 is TGTGCCAGCATCCCGTGGACAGGTAGCACAGATACGCAGTATTTT.

The V call is TRBV5-1, the J call TRBJ2-7; tentatively, D is TRBD1 (5 bases). CDR3 length: 14 amino acids. Germline V gene sequence: CDR1 SGHRS, CDR2 YFSETQ. V lost 0 bases and J lost 0, with 7 bases in between. The CDR3 here is CASSLGQYSYEQYF. The DNA of the CDR3 is TGCGCCAGCAGCTTGGGACAGTACTCCTACGAGCAGTACTTC.

This clonotype was observed at least ten times. This chain links TRBV7-6 with TRBJ1-5; unclear D gene. Germline V gene lookup returns CDR1 SGHVS and CDR2 FNYEAQ. V lost 5 bases, J lost 5 bases, and 10 bases lay in between. CDR3 length equals 13 residues. CDR3 sequence reads: CASSRAWDQPQHF. The CDR3, as DNA: TGTGCCAGCAGCCGGGCTTGGGATCAGCCCCAGCATTTT.

This clonotype was seen a few times. This sequence joins TRBV12-3 or TRBV12-4 and TRBJ2-6; D possibly corresponds to TRBD2 (5 bases). The CDR3 is made up of 15 amino acids. V was shortened by 3 bases and J by 1 base, with 7 bases between the two germline ends. CDR3 DNA sequence: TGTGCCAGCAGTTTCGGGGTTTCTGGGGCCAACGTCCTGACTTTC. Encoded protein: CASSFGVSGANVLTF.

The table lists this clonotype with many counts. The chain has TRBV20-1 and TRBJ2-7; TRBD2 agrees at 10 bases. The V and J ends lost 2 bases and 2 bases, in that order; junction bases with no gene match: 6. Germline CDR1 and CDR2: DFQATT and SNEGSKA (reference sequence). This CDR3 region has 15 residues. The CDR3 DNA is TGCAGTGCTAGACCACGGACTAGCGGAACCTACGAGCAGTACTTC. Protein sequence: CSARPRTSGTYEQYF.

The J gene is TRBJ1-1, the V gene TRBV11-2, with unresolved D. The CDR3 runs 15 residues. Germline-derived CDR1 and CDR2 are SGHAT and FQNNGV. The V end was cut by 5 bases, the J end by 4 bases, with 17 bases between. CDR3 region: CASSPSGWEVTEAFF. CDR3 sequence (DNA): TGTGCCAGCAGCCCATCGGGCTGGGAGGTCACTGAAGCTTTCTTT.

This clonotype was recorded many times. A much larger clone differs from this one at a single base, so this may be a read error. V usage is TRBV6-1 and J usage is TRBJ2-7, with D uncertain. Trimming cost V 1 base and J 6 bases, with 16 bases left between them. This CDR3 has 15 residues. CDR1 and CDR2 from the germline V gene are MNHNS and SASEGT. Written as DNA, the CDR3 is TGTGCCAGCAGTGAAGAGGGCAGCACAGCCTGCGAGCAGTACTTC. It encodes CASSEEGSTACEQYF.

In its sample, this clonotype was seen a few times. The rearrangement uses TRBV10-2 and TRBJ1-2; D might be TRBD1 (5 bases). V lost 0 bases and J 4 bases, leaving 12 bases between the germline ends. This CDR3 is 15 amino acids long. Germline V CDR1 and CDR2: WSHSY, SAAADI. CDR3 loop: CASSESVDSFYGYTF. CDR3 in DNA: TGCGCCAGCAGTGAGTCTGTTGACAGCTTCTATGGCTACACCTTC.